Described below is a single T cell receptor beta chain sequence and its context. The antigen is not known. The data stem from a study of T cell responses to AZD1222 COVID-19 vaccine. Study conclusions and caveats: Breadth and depth of Spike-specific TCRs rose after two AZD1222 doses.

Sequencing was performed with immunoSEQ multiplex PCR; in TCRdb, only in-frame clones are kept and a portion is missing. This table has around 100,000 clones, 91% appearing once. CDR3 size: 12 residues. V lost 4 bases to trimming and J lost 3 bases, with 3 bases between them. Germline V lookup: CDR1 MDHEN, CDR2 SYDVKM. The V gene is TRBV28, the J gene TRBJ1-4; D not certain. The source is an adult in good health. Sample: peripheral blood, taken on day 0 of AZD1222 vaccination. For the CDR3, the DNA is TGTGCCAGCAGTTCCTCTAATGAAAAACTGTTTTTT. Translation: CASSSSNEKLFF.